This T cell receptor (beta chain) comes out of a study of blood T cell repertoires in COVID-19. Study information: COVID-19 samples from acute and convalescent phases originated in the United States, Italy and Spain. The cDNA or gDNA used as material had been derived from T cells, B-cell-depleted T cells, or PBMCs.

In the study's own analysis: Counts of nucleated cells, estimated from reference gene primer amplification, were obtained. The assay was immunoSEQ multiplex PCR, and TCRdb's table has in-frame clones only and misses some. The V and J calls and clone size come from that table; D and trimming were worked out from the DNA. The sample includes tens of thousands of clones, about four fifths seen only once; the top ten take about an eighth. V was shortened by 2 bases and J by 3 bases, with 11 bases between the two germline ends. CDR3 length: 16 residues. The germline gives CDR1 MNHNS, CDR2 SASEGT. The source material was peripheral blood. This TCR was sampled from a woman aged 80 or over with acute or convalescent COVID-19. The chain has TRBV6-1 and TRBJ1-6; a weak D match, TRBD1 (5 bases). CDR3 residues: CASSEYGRGYNSPLHF. In DNA form, the CDR3 reads TGTGCCAGCAGTGAATACGGAAGGGGCTATAATTCACCCCTCCACTTT.